A selection of T cell receptor beta chains follows, all from one sample in a study of cytomegalovirus exposure and HLA in healthy donors. Assay used: immunoSEQ multiplex PCR; TCRdb lists only in-frame clones, some missing. The sample records approximately 150,000 clones, roughly 85% being singletons. The sequencing sample was made of PBMCs. The receptor source for this set is a woman aged 25-40 years in good health and CMV-seronegative. Both conserved end residues are part of each CDR3.

V gene	J gene	CDR3 protein
TRBV5-4	TRBJ1-1	CASSFGPSGAFF
TRBV7-9	TRBJ2-1	CASSLPAEGANYNEQFF
TRBV10-3	TRBJ1-5	CAISALEVQPQHF
TRBV7-7	TRBJ2-5	CASSLREGQETQYF
TRBV7-8	TRBJ2-1	CASSPRGSGTYNEQFF
TRBV9	TRBJ2-1	CASSVDSGAYNEQFF
TRBV4-1	TRBJ1-1	CASSQETGVTEAFF
TRBV19	TRBJ1-5	CASSMGGQGTSNQPQHF
TRBV6-1	TRBJ2-7	CASSEAALAVASYEQYF
TRBV10-2	TRBJ1-2	CASSDSVNYGYTF
TRBV5-1	-	CASSLYGESSYEQYF
TRBV19	TRBJ2-3	CASSTTQRGGTDTQYF
TRBV30	TRBJ2-5	CAWSILAGIQETQYF
TRBV2	TRBJ2-2	CASSWDRGRGELFF
TRBV4-3	TRBJ2-1	CASSQGRGGLYNEQFF
TRBV7-9	TRBJ1-4	CASSTDRKATNEKLFF
TRBV2	-	CASRGTSYEQYF
TRBV5-5	TRBJ2-7	CASSLFLESYEQYF
TRBV5-4	TRBJ2-1	CASRGSGSVSYNEQFF
TRBV19	TRBJ1-2	CASSSQGSLYGYTF
TRBV5-6	TRBJ1-2	CASSLGQAFNYGYTF
TRBV2	TRBJ2-7	CAGGTGWYEQYF
TRBV2	TRBJ2-1	CASSTSGRMNEQFF
TRBV6-1	TRBJ2-7	CAARTSGTYEQYF
TRBV1	TRBJ2-2	CTSSPRGLFF
TRBV6-1	TRBJ2-1	CASSDARDTRQFF